These T cell receptor beta chains were read from a single sample in a study of T-cell reconstitution after alpha-beta-depleted transplantation in children. TCRdb ran MiXCR on the PCR reads and lists one entry per CDR3 protein. The table has some 390,000 distinct CDR3 sequences, about a fifth seen once. Source: PBMCs from the stem cell graft donor, taken from the stem cell graft. The receptors were gathered from a human donor who donated a stem cell graft to a child with acute myeloid leukemia. The CDR3 runs from the conserved cysteine through the conserved F or W. A D gene is named only where the DNA matches it firmly. Size is stated for part of the rows, as once, few or many counts, or as a class when the clone is expanded.

size: few
D: NA
J: TRBJ1-1
V: TRBV20-1
DNA: TGCAGTGCTACTCTCGACGGGAACACTGAAGCTTTCTTT
CDR3: CSATLDGNTEAFF

size: few
D: NA
J: TRBJ2-7
V: TRBV10-2
DNA: TGCGCCAGCAGTGGGAGAGCCTACGAGCAGTACTTC
CDR3: CASSGRAYEQYF

size: NA
D: NA
J: TRBJ2-7
V: TRBV4-1
DNA: TGCGCCAGCAGCCATAAGATAGACAGAATATCCTACGAGCAGTACTTC
CDR3: CASSHKIDRISYEQYF

size: many
D: NA
J: TRBJ2-3
V: TRBV29-1
DNA: TGCAGCGTTCGGGGCGGAAGCACAGATACGCAGTATTTT
CDR3: CSVRGGSTDTQYF

size: many
D: NA
J: TRBJ2-1
V: TRBV10-3
DNA: TGTGCCATCAGTGAGTACGATTCGGGTGAGCAGTTCTTC
CDR3: CAISEYDSGEQFF

size: NA
D: NA
J: TRBJ1-2
V: TRBV24-1
DNA: TGTGCCACCAGTGATGAGGGCAGGGGCTACACCTTC
CDR3: CATSDEGRGYTF

size: few
D: TRBD1
J: TRBJ2-1
V: TRBV27
DNA: TGTGCCAGCAGTCCACAGGGGGCGGGAGAATTCCATGAGCAGTTCTTC
CDR3: CASSPQGAGEFHEQFF

size: NA
D: NA
J: TRBJ2-1
V: TRBV2
DNA: TGTGCCAGCAGTGAAGCGGAGATCGAATACAATGAGCAGTTCTTC
CDR3: CASSEAEIEYNEQFF

size: few
D: TRBD2
J: TRBJ2-6
V: TRBV11-1
DNA: TGTGCCAGCAGCCTATCCGGGACTAGCGGGAGGTCCTCTGGGGCCAACGTCCTGACTTTC
CDR3: CASSLSGTSGRSSGANVLTF

size: few
D: NA
J: TRBJ2-3
V: TRBV6-1
DNA: TGTGCCAGCAGTCCCTCCCGCGGTCGGGCAGATACGCAGTATTTT
CDR3: CASSPSRGRADTQYF

size: NA
D: NA
J: TRBJ2-1
V: TRBV12-3/TRBV12-4
DNA: TGTGCCAGCACCTCTCGCCGGGGTCCCTACAATGAGCAGTTCTTC
CDR3: CASTSRRGPYNEQFF

size: many
D: TRBD2
J: TRBJ2-3
V: TRBV20-1
DNA: TGCAGTGTAGAGCGGGGACTAGCGCGCCGGTACACAGATACGCAGTATTTT
CDR3: CSVERGLARRYTDTQYF

size: many
D: NA
J: TRBJ1-2
V: TRBV7-9
DNA: TGTGCCAGCAAGGAGGAGGTCTATGGCTACACCTTC
CDR3: CASKEEVYGYTF

size: NA
D: NA
J: TRBJ2-7
V: TRBV12-3/TRBV12-4
DNA: TGTGCCAGCAGCCCGACTAGTTCCGCCTACGAGCAGTACTTC
CDR3: CASSPTSSAYEQYF

size: many
D: NA
J: TRBJ1-1
V: TRBV6-1
DNA: TGTGCCAGCACTCTAGGGGGGTTGAACACTGAAGCTTTCTTT
CDR3: CASTLGGLNTEAFF

size: many
D: NA
J: TRBJ2-1
V: TRBV29-1
DNA: TGCAGCGCAGGGACTTTATTCTCCTACAATGAGCAGTTCTTC
CDR3: CSAGTLFSYNEQFF

size: many
D: TRBD1
J: TRBJ1-1
V: TRBV10-2
DNA: TGCGCCAGCAATAAAGGACAGGGCTACACTGAAGCTTTCTTT
CDR3: CASNKGQGYTEAFF

size: NA
D: TRBD1
J: TRBJ1-4
V: TRBV11-1
DNA: TGTGCCAGCAGTACCGGGACAGGGCTGAATAATGAAAAACTGTTTTTT
CDR3: CASSTGTGLNNEKLFF

size: many
D: TRBD1
J: TRBJ2-7
V: TRBV6-5
DNA: TGTGCCAGCAGTTCGGACAGGGGGAGCGAGCAGTACTTC
CDR3: CASSSDRGSEQYF

size: NA
D: TRBD2
J: TRBJ2-1
V: TRBV7-9
DNA: TGTGCCAGCACCTACCTAGCGGAGGCCTACAATGAGCAGTTCTTC
CDR3: CASTYLAEAYNEQFF

size: few
D: NA
J: TRBJ2-5
V: TRBV6-1
DNA: TGTGCCAGCAGTGAATCAGATTTCGGGACCGAGAAAGAGACCCAGTACTTC
CDR3: CASSESDFGTEKETQYF

size: NA
D: TRBD1
J: TRBJ2-5
V: TRBV29-1
DNA: TGCAGCGTTTGGACAGGGTACTACCGAGAGACCCAGTACTTC
CDR3: CSVWTGYYRETQYF

size: NA
D: NA
J: TRBJ1-1
V: TRBV12-3/TRBV12-4
DNA: TGTGCCAGCAGTTTAGCGTCCGGGGGCGCGGGTAGTACTGAAGCTTTCTTT
CDR3: CASSLASGGAGSTEAFF